Following are 27 T cell receptor beta chains from one sample sequenced in a study of CD8 T cells in Susac syndrome. RNA was extracted with the RNeasy kit, and a quantity of roughly 0.5 to 1 ug was reverse transcribed using random hexamers. Using its own MiXCR run on the immunoSEQ multiplex PCR reads, TCRdb lists one record per CDR3 protein. The table has about 210,000 distinct CDR3 sequences, 95% seen once. The specimen was CD4+ T cells from PBMCs. These receptors all stem from a human donor with multiple sclerosis.

The chain uses TRBV19 and TRBJ2-1; tentatively, D is TRBD1 (6 bases). Per germline, CDR1 LNHDA and CDR2 SQIVND (reference sequence). The CDR3 is 16 residues long. Trimming stripped 7 bases from V and 4 bases from J, with 20 bases between. CDR3 DNA sequence: TGTGCCAGTAATCAGGACCCCAGGGGACCATACAATGAGCAGTTCTTC. Translation: CASNQDPRGPYNEQFF.

J is TRBJ2-4 and V is TRBV2; D remains ambiguous. Germline V CDR1 and CDR2: SNHLY, FYNNEI. The V end lost 6 bases, the J end lost 12 bases, and 15 bases lay between the germline ends. CDR3 length equals 12 residues. CDR3 DNA: TGTGCCAGCAGACAACCCGGCGGTTCTCAGTACTTC. This codes for CASRQPGGSQYF.

This chain links TRBV7-9 with TRBJ1-5; D unresolved. V lost 0 bases and J lost 6, with 6 bases in between. Germline V gene sequence: CDR1 SEHNR, CDR2 FQNEAQ (reference sequence). CDR3 length equals 13 residues. CDR3 sequence (DNA): TGTGCCAGCAGCTTAGCGCATGGTCAGCCCCAGCATTTT. Amino acids: CASSLAHGQPQHF.

This chain uses TRBV23-1 with TRBJ2-3, with 9 bases fitting TRBD2. TRBV23-1 is assigned to the ORF class and has an uncertain function. V lost 4 bases, J lost 4 bases, and 9 bases stayed unmatched. The CDR3 totals 16 residues. The CDR3 DNA reads TGCGCCAGCAGTCTTTCGCTAGCGGGAAATCCAGATACGCAGTATTTT. Translating gives CASSLSLAGNPDTQYF.

J is TRBJ2-7 and V is TRBV19; D is uncertain. In germline, CDR1 is LNHDA, CDR2 SQIVND (reference sequence). This CDR3 contains 16 residues. Trimming removed 4 bases from V and 1 base from J, with 17 bases in between. The chain's CDR3 is CASSSYLGPLSYEQYF. The CDR3 DNA sequence: TGTGCCAGTAGTAGTTATCTCGGGCCACTATCCTACGAGCAGTACTTC. The variable domain in full, with the rest retrieved from reference TRBV19 and TRBJ2-7, is DGGITQSPKYLFRKEGQNVTLSCEQNLNHDAMYWYRQDPGQGLRLIYYSQIVNDFQKGDIAEGYSVSREKKESFPLTVTSAQKNPTAFYLCASSSYLGPLSYEQYFGPGTRLTVT.

The chain employs TRBV20-1 and TRBJ2-7, with TRBD1 matching 7 bases. The CDR3 is 14 residues long. The V gene's germline CDR1 is DFQATT and CDR2 SNEGSKA (reference sequence). V gave up 2 bases and J gave up 0 bases; unmatched junction bases: 4. The CDR3 nucleotides are TGCAGTGCTAGAAACAGGGGAAGCTCCTACGAGCAGTACTTC. It specifies CSARNRGSSYEQYF.

This sequence joins TRBV20-1 and TRBJ1-2; tentatively, D is TRBD1 (5 bases). Germline V gene data show CDR1 as DFQATT and CDR2 as SNEGSKA (reference sequence). CDR3 length equals 12 residues. V was trimmed by 1 base and J by 4 bases, leaving 7 bases between them. CDR3 protein: CSARVGGYGYTF. The CDR3, as DNA: TGCAGTGCTAGAGTCGGGGGCTATGGCTACACCTTC.

This chain links TRBV28 with TRBJ2-2; TRBD2 aligns across 11 bases. With V trimmed by 6 bases and J by 0 bases, 6 bases remained unmatched. CDR1 is MDHEN, CDR2 SYDVKM, per germline. The CDR3 is 17 residues long. CDR3 sequence reads: CASRRLAGSSNTGELFF. In DNA form, the CDR3 reads TGTGCCAGCAGAAGACTAGCGGGAAGTTCGAACACCGGGGAGCTGTTTTTT.

This chain joins TRBV11-2 and TRBJ2-3; 10 nucleotides line up with TRBD2. This CDR3 comprises 16 residues. Trimming took 2 bases from V and 2 from J; bases not matched to a gene: 4. CDR1 and CDR2 from the germline V gene are SGHAT and FQNNGV. CDR3 residues: CASSLSSGRTTDTQYF. The CDR3 bases are TGTGCCAGCAGCTTAAGTAGCGGGAGGACCACAGATACGCAGTATTTT.

CDR3 sequence (DNA): TGTGCCTGGAGTGTCACTAGCTCGGGCACCGGGGAGCTGTTTTTT. This translates into CAWSVTSSGTGELFF. The V gene is TRBV30, the J gene TRBJ2-2; possible D gene TRBD2, 6 bases. V shed 0 bases and J shed 4 bases, with 12 bases lying between them. CDR3 length: 15 amino acids. Germline V gene lookup returns CDR1 GTSNPN and CDR2 SVGIG (reference sequence).

The rearrangement joins TRBV1 to TRBJ2-7; TRBD1 is the table's D call and was not checked against the DNA. TRBV1 is labeled a pseudogene. CDR3 length: 14 amino acids. The CDR3 protein is CTSSWPGQGREQYF. For the CDR3, the DNA is TGCACCAGCAGTTGGCCGGGACAGGGGCGTGAGCAGTACTTC.

The chain is built from TRBV15 and TRBJ2-7, with 8 bases identical to TRBD1. The ends lost 0 bases at V and 2 bases at J; junction bases unmatched: 6. Per the germline V gene, CDR1 is LNHNV and CDR2 is YYDKDF (reference sequence). This CDR3 spans 16 amino acids. CDR3 DNA: TGTGCCACCAGCAGAGATGGGAACAGGGGGACCTACGAGCAGTACTTC. It translates to CATSRDGNRGTYEQYF.

This clonotype showed up just once. The chain uses TRBV5-1 and TRBJ2-7; 11 bases are a match to TRBD2. The length of the CDR3 is 15 residues. Germline V gene lookup returns CDR1 SGHRS and CDR2 YFSETQ. After removal of 4 bases from V and 2 bases from J, the junction contained 5 bases not matched to a gene. The CDR3 loop is CASSLTSGTAYEQYF. The CDR3 nucleotides are TGCGCCAGCAGCCTGACTAGCGGGACCGCCTACGAGCAGTACTTC.

The rearrangement links TRBV29-1 to TRBJ1-1, with D possibly TRBD1 on 5 matching bases. The CDR3 consists of 13 residues. Trimming left V 6 bases short and J 4 bases short, with 15 bases between. Germline CDR1 SQVTM, CDR2 ANQGSEA. CDR3 DNA sequence: TGCAGCGTCTCGGGGCGTCCCAGCACTGAAGCTTTCTTT. Translation gives CSVSGRPSTEAFF.

The sample holds one count of this clonotype. The V and J genes are TRBV6-5 and TRBJ1-1; weak D call: TRBD1 (6 bases). Looked up from germline, CDR1 is MNHEY and CDR2 is SVGAGI. Trimming took off 8 bases at V and 0 bases at J, with 10 bases between the two ends. The CDR3 has 13 residues. The CDR3 DNA reads as TGTGCCAGCCTAGGGGGAATGAACACTGAAGCTTTCTTT. It encodes CASLGGMNTEAFF.

The chain couples TRBV12-3 or TRBV12-4 to TRBJ1-1; D remains ambiguous. V shed 3 bases and J shed 5 bases, with 10 bases lying between them. The CDR3 contains 13 residues. CDR3 DNA: TGTGCCAGCAGTTTGGGCAGTAGTACTGAAGCTTTCTTT. Translating gives CASSLGSSTEAFF.

The V call is TRBV7-8, the J call TRBJ2-3; no definite D call. Trimming took 1 base from V and 6 from J, leaving 14 bases between them. Germline CDR1 SGHVS, CDR2 FQNEAQ. This CDR3 is built from 15 residues. This CDR3 reads CASSLVRSAPDTQYF. The CDR3, as DNA: TGTGCCAGCAGCTTAGTGAGGTCAGCCCCGGATACGCAGTATTTT.

The rearrangement joins TRBV2 to TRBJ1-2; 9 nucleotides align to TRBD1. V dropped 8 bases and J dropped 3; count of bases not matched to a gene: 7. The CDR3 covers 14 residues. In germline, CDR1 is SNHLY, CDR2 FYNNEI. This CDR3 reads CASGGQGGDYGYTF. CDR3 coding DNA: TGTGCCAGCGGGGGACAGGGTGGGGACTATGGCTACACCTTC.

The V gene is TRBV10-3, the J gene TRBJ2-7, with 13 bases matching TRBD2. Germline loops: CDR1 ENHRY, CDR2 SYGVKD. The V segment lost 2 bases and the J segment 2 bases; nucleotides outside the gene matches: 0. The CDR3 covers 15 residues. The CDR3 spells CAISEGLAGAYEQYF. CDR3 bases: TGTGCCATCAGTGAGGGACTAGCGGGAGCCTACGAGCAGTACTTC.

The chain employs TRBV30 and TRBJ1-4; D uncertain. The CDR3 length is 12 residues. V lost 2 bases, J lost 8 bases, and 9 bases lay in between. CDR1 and CDR2 (germline): GTSNPN, SVGIG (reference sequence). CDR3 in amino acids: CAWSPGREKLFF. CDR3 DNA sequence: TGTGCCTGGAGTCCGGGGAGGGAAAAACTGTTTTTT.

The chain couples TRBV30 to TRBJ2-3, with 10 bases identical to TRBD1. Germline CDR1 reads GTSNPN; CDR2 reads SVGIG (reference sequence). Germline trimming cut 2 bases from V and 6 bases from J; bases unmatched to any gene: 17. The CDR3 extends over 18 amino acids. DNA of the CDR3: TGTGCCTGGAGTTGGGACAGGGGTCTTGGTGGTTGGGGTGATACGCAGTATTTT. Translating it yields CAWSWDRGLGGWGDTQYF.

The chain couples TRBV4-1 to TRBJ2-1; D gene ambiguous. Per the germline V gene, CDR1 is MGHRA and CDR2 is YSYEKL. The CDR3 runs 15 residues. Trimming took off 0 bases at V and 4 bases at J, with 10 bases between the two ends. The CDR3 loop is CASSQERWQYNEQFF. The CDR3, as DNA: TGCGCCAGCAGCCAAGAACGGTGGCAGTACAATGAGCAGTTCTTC.

This clonotype was seen just once. The rearrangement links TRBV9 to TRBJ1-2; perhaps TRBD1 as D (6 bases). This CDR3 comprises 16 residues. The V gene's germline CDR1 is SGDLS and CDR2 YYNGEE. With 3 bases removed from V and 2 bases from J, the gap between germline ends came to 17 bases. CDR3 nucleotide sequence: TGTGCCAGCAGCGCAGCCCCTTCCGGGACAAACTATGGCTACACCTTC. This gives the protein CASSAAPSGTNYGYTF. Full variable domain (missing parts from reference TRBV9 and TRBJ1-2): DSGVTQTPKHLITATGQRVTLRCSPRSGDLSVYWYQQSLDQGLQFLIQYYNGEERAKGNILERFSAQQFPDLHSELNLSSLELGDSALYFCASSAAPSGTNYGYTFGSGTRLTVV.

The CDR3 spells CSVVGGPNQPQHF. For the CDR3, the DNA is TGCAGCGTTGTCGGGGGCCCAAATCAGCCCCAGCATTTT. J is TRBJ1-5 and V is TRBV29-1; D perhaps matches TRBD1 (6 bases). The V and J ends lost 4 bases and 4 bases respectively, with 11 bases between them. The germline gives CDR1 SQVTM, CDR2 ANQGSEA. This CDR3 contains 13 residues.

The V gene is TRBV30, the J gene TRBJ1-5, with D maybe TRBD1 (6 bases). V dropped 0 bases and J dropped 7 bases, with 10 bases sitting between them. The CDR3 has 13 residues. CDR1 is GTSNPN and CDR2 is SVGIG in the germline V gene (reference sequence). CDR3 in DNA: TGTGCCTGGAGTGTAGGGACAACGCAGCCCCAGCATTTT. Protein product: CAWSVGTTQPQHF. The whole variable domain, filled in from reference TRBV30 and TRBJ1-5, reads SQTIHQWPATLVQPVGSPLSLECTVEGTSNPNLYWYRQAAGRGLQLLFYSVGIGQISSEVPQNLSASRPQDRQFILSSKKLLLSDSGFYLCAWSVGTTQPQHFGDGTRLSIL.

The V gene is TRBV24-1, the J gene TRBJ2-3; 8 bases are shared with TRBD2. V was clipped by 0 bases and J by 11 bases; unmatched bases: 3. Germline V lookup: CDR1 KGHDR, CDR2 SFDVKD. This CDR3 comprises 13 residues. The CDR3 is CATSDLHSGGQYF. The CDR3 nucleotides are TGTGCCACCAGTGATTTGCACAGCGGGGGGCAGTATTTT.

This chain connects TRBV6-1 to TRBJ2-1; no firm D call. This CDR3 has 17 residues. V lost 8 bases, J lost 1 base, and 21 bases lay in between. Germline V gene sequence: CDR1 MNHNS, CDR2 SASEGT. CDR3 nucleotide sequence: TGTGCCAGCTCGGCGGAGCTGGGGATGGGATCCTACAATGAGCAGTTCTTC. As protein: CASSAELGMGSYNEQFF.